Included here is one T cell receptor beta chain sequence, with context. The sample originates from a study of cytomegalovirus exposure and HLA in healthy donors. CDR1 and CDR2 (germline): LNHNV, YYDKDF (reference sequence). The junction had 11 bases not matched to a gene; V was cut back by 3 bases and J by 2 bases. The CDR3 length is 17 residues. PCR was performed using 60 Vbeta and 13 Jbeta primers. Only in-frame clones appear in the TCRdb table, and some are missing; sequencing was by immunoSEQ multiplex PCR. Of tens of thousands of clones in the sample, roughly 81% are singletons; the top ten hold roughly 6%.

This chain links TRBV15 with TRBJ2-5; TRBD1 aligns across 8 bases. Sequenced sample: PBMCs. The origin of this receptor is a man aged 25-40 years in good health and CMV-seronegative. CDR3 nucleotide sequence: TGTGCCACCAGCAGCCCACAGGGGGTCGGCAAGCAAGAGACCCAGTACTTC. Residues: CATSSPQGVGKQETQYF.